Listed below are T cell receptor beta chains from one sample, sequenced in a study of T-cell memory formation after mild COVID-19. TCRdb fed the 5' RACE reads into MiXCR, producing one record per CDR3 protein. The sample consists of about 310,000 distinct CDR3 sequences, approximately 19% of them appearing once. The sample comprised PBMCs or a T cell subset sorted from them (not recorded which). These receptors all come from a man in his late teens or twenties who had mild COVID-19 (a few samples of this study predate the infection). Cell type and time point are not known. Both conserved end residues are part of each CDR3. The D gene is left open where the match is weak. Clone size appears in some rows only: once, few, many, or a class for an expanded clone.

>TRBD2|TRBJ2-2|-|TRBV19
TGTGCCAGTAATCTAGCGGGGAGGACCGGGGAGCTGTTTTTT
CASNLAGRTGELFF
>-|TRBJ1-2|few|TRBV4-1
TGCGCCAGCAGCCCCGCTGGGGGGCAGGACTCCTATGGCTACACCTTC
CASSPAGGQDSYGYTF
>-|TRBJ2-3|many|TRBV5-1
TGCGCCAGCAGCTGGGACGGTGTCACAGATACGCAGTATTTT
CASSWDGVTDTQYF
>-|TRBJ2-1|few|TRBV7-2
TGTGCCAGCCTGGGGGGCATCTACAATGAGCAGTTCTTC
CASLGGIYNEQFF
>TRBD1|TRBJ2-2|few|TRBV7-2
TGTGCCAGCAGCCGGGACAGGGGTTCAGACACCGGGGAGCTGTTTTTT
CASSRDRGSDTGELFF
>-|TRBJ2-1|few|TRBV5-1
TGCGCCAGCAGCTTGGATATACGGGGGGCCACTTACAATGAGCAGTTCTTC
CASSLDIRGATYNEQFF
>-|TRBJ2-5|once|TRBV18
TGTGCCAGCTCCCCCCCGGGCGGGGCCCTCCAAGAGACCCAGTACTTC
CASSPPGGALQETQYF
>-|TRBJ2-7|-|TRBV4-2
TGTGCCAGCAGCCAAGAGGGATCGGCGGGGGCCTTCTACGAGCAGTACTTC
CASSQEGSAGAFYEQYF
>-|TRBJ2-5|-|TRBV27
TGTGCCAGCAGTCCGTCGTGGGGTAATCATCGGGAGACCCAGTACTTC
CASSPSWGNHRETQYF
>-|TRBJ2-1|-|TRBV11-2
TGTGCCAGCAGCTCGCAGGGTATGGGTGAGCAGTTCTTC
CASSSQGMGEQFF
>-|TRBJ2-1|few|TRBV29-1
TGCAGCGTTGTAGTAGGGAATGAGCAGTTCTTC
CSVVVGNEQFF
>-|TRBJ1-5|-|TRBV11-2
TGTGCCAGCAGCTTCGCTTTAGAACAGCCCCAGCATTTT
CASSFALEQPQHF
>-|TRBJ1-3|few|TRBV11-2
TGTGCCAGCAGCATAGCCAGATCTGGAAACACCATATATTTT
CASSIARSGNTIYF
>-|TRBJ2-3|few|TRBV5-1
TGCGCCAGCAGCTTGACCGCTAGCGCCGCCACATCCACAGATACGCAGTATTTT
CASSLTASAATSTDTQYF
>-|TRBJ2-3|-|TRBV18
TGTGCCAGCTCCAGACAGCCTAGCACAGATACGCAGTATTTT
CASSRQPSTDTQYF
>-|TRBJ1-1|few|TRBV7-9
TGTGCCAGCAGGACCGACCACACCCCTAACACTGAAGCTTTCTTT
CASRTDHTPNTEAFF
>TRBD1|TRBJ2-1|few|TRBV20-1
TGCAGTGCTAGGGGGACAGCAGACCCCAATGAGCAGTTCTTC
CSARGTADPNEQFF
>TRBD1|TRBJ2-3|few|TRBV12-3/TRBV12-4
TGTGCCAGCAGCCTTTGGGGACAGGGTTCCGATACGCAGTATTTT
CASSLWGQGSDTQYF
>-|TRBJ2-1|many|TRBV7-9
TGTGCCAGCAGCTTAAGTGCCCCAGGTTACAATGAGCAGTTCTTC
CASSLSAPGYNEQFF
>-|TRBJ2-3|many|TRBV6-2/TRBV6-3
TGTGCCAGCGGGAACACAGATACGCAGTATTTT
CASGNTDTQYF
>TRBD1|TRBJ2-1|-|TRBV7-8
TGTGCCAGCGCACTCCGGGACAGGGGGTACAATGAGCAGTTCTTC
CASALRDRGYNEQFF
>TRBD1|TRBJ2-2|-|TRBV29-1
TGCAGCGTAACAGGGGGGTGGAGCGGGGAGCTGTTTTTT
CSVTGGWSGELFF
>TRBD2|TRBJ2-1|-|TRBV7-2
TGTGCCAGCAGCCCACGCTACCAGCGGGGGTACAATGAGCAGTTCTTC
CASSPRYQRGYNEQFF
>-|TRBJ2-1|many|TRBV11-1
TGTGCCAGCAGCTGGAAATCTAGGGGGGCCCACAATGAGCAGTTCTTC
CASSWKSRGAHNEQFF
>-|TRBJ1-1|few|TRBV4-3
TGCGCCAGCAGCCAAGAGAAGGGGAGTACTGAAGCTTTCTTT
CASSQEKGSTEAFF
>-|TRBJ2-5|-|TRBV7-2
TGTGCCAGCAGCCAGACCGCCGGGACCCAGTACTTC
CASSQTAGTQYF
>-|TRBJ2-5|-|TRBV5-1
TGCGCCAGCGCCCCCCAAGTAGCGTTGGAGACCCAGTACTTC
CASAPQVALETQYF
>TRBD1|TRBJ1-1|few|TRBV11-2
TGTGCCAGCAGCTTGCGACAGGGAATTACCGCCACTGAAGCTTTCTTT
CASSLRQGITATEAFF
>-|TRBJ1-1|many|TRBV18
TGTGCCAGCTCACCACTGGGAGCGGTAACGGGAACTGAAGCTTTCTTT
CASSPLGAVTGTEAFF
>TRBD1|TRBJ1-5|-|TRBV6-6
TGTGCCAGCAGTTTCTGGGACAGCGCTCAGCCCCAGCATTTT
CASSFWDSAQPQHF
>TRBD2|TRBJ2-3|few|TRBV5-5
TGTGCCAGCAGACCAAGGCCGGGACTAGCAGATACGCAGTATTTT
CASRPRPGLADTQYF
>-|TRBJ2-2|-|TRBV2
TGTGCCAGCAGTGGCAGCTACACCGGGGAGCTGTTTTTT
CASSGSYTGELFF
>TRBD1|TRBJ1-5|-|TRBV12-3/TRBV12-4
TGTGCCAGCAGTCAAACCGGGACAGAATATCAGCCCCAGCATTTT
CASSQTGTEYQPQHF
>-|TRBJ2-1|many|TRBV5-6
TGTGCCAGCAGCTGGGCCAGGGAATATGAGCAGTTCTTC
CASSWAREYEQFF
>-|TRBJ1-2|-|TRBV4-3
TGCGCCAGCAGCGAAGCCGGGACGTCGATGGGCTATGGCTACACCTTC
CASSEAGTSMGYGYTF
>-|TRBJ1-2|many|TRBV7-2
TGTGCCAGCAGCAGGGCCGGCGGTGGCTACACCTTC
CASSRAGGGYTF
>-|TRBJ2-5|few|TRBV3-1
TGTGCCAGCCGGGGGGCCGAGACCCAGTACTTC
CASRGAETQYF
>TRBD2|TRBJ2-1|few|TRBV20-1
TGCAGTGCTAGAGAAGGCGGGGGGGCAGATAATGAGCAGTTCTTC
CSAREGGGADNEQFF
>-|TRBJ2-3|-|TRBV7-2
TGTGCCAGCCGAGTTGGCGGGCGCACAGATACGCAGTATTTT
CASRVGGRTDTQYF
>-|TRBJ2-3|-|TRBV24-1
TGTGCCACCAGTCCATCCCAGGGGCGGGGGCCCACAGATACGCAGTATTTT
CATSPSQGRGPTDTQYF
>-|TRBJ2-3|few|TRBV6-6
TGTGCCAGCAGTTACACGCAGTTTGCAGATACGCAGTATTTT
CASSYTQFADTQYF
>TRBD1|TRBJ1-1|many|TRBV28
TGTGCCAGCAGTCCCCGACAGGGATTGAACACTGAAGCTTTCTTT
CASSPRQGLNTEAFF
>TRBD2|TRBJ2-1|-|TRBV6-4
TGTGCCAGCATACTTAGCGGGGGGTACAATGAGCTGTTCTTC
CASILSGGYNELFF
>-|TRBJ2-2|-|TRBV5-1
TGCGCCAGCAGCTCCCGGGGCCGAGGGACCGGGGAGCTGTTTTTT
CASSSRGRGTGELFF
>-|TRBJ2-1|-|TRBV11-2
TGTGCCAGCACCGGGGACTCCTACAATGAGCAGTTCTTC
CASTGDSYNEQFF
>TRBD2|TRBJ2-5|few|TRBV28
TGTGCCAGCACTTCTAGCGGGGGGGCTTCGGAGACCCAGTACTTC
CASTSSGGASETQYF
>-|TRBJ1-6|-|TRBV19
TGTGCCAGTAGTGATGGTTGGAATTCACCCCTCCACTTT
CASSDGWNSPLHF
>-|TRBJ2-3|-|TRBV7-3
TGTGCCAGCAGCTTCTTTAGCACAGATACGCAGTATTTT
CASSFFSTDTQYF
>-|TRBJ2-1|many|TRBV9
TGTGCCAGCAGCGTAGACAGAAATGAGCAGTTCTTC
CASSVDRNEQFF
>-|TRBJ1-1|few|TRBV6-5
TGTGCCAGCAGCCTTGATCGGGGGCTAATGAACACTGAAGCTTTCTTT
CASSLDRGLMNTEAFF